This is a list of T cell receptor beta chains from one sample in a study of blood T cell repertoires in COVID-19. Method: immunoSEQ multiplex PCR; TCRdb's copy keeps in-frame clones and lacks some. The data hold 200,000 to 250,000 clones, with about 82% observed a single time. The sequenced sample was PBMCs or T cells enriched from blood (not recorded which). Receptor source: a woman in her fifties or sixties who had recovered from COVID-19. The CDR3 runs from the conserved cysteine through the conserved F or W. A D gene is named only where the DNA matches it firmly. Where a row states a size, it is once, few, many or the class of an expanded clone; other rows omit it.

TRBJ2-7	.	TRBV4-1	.	TGCGCCAGCAGCCGACGTGACAGAGACTACGAGCAGTACTTC	CASSRRDRDYEQYF
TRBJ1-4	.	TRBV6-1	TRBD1	TGTGCCAGCAGTGAGGGGACAGGTACAACTAATGAAAAACTGTTTTTT	CASSEGTGTTNEKLFF
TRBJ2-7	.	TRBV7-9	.	TGTGCCAGCAGCTTAGCATTTCGGGGGAACCACTACGAGCAGTACTTC	CASSLAFRGNHYEQYF
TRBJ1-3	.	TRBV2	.	TGTGCCAGCAGTTCGAACAGGCCCTCTGGAAACACCATATATTTT	CASSSNRPSGNTIYF
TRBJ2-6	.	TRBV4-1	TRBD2	TGCGCCAGCAGCCCGAGGACTAGCGGGGGTTTGTATGGGGCCAACGTCCTGACTTTC	CASSPRTSGGLYGANVLTF
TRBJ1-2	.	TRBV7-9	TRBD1	TGTGCCAGCAGCCGGGGACAGGGGGCGTGGGGCTACACCTTC	CASSRGQGAWGYTF
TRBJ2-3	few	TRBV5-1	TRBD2	TGCGCCAGCAGCCCTTCTAGCGGGAGAAGCACAGATACGCAGTATTTT	CASSPSSGRSTDTQYF
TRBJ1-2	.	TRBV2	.	TGTGCCAGCAGTGAAGCGCTGCCAGGGGCTAACTATGGCTACACCTTC	CASSEALPGANYGYTF
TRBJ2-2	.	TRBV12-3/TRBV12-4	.	TGTGCCAGCAGCTGGAACACCGGGGAGCTGTTTTTT	CASSWNTGELFF
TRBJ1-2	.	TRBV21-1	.	TGTGCCAGCAGCAAACGGTGCGACTCGGACAGGAAAATCTATGGCTACACCTTC	CASSKRCDSDRKIYGYTF
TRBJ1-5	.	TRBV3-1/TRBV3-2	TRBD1	TGTGCCAGCAGCCAAGGACAGGGGGAGGGTCAGCCCCAGCATTTT	CASSQGQGEGQPQHF
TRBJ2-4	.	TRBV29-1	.	TGCAGCGTTGCTGGAGGGGTTCTGTCCAAAAACATTCAGTACTTC	CSVAGGVLSKNIQYF
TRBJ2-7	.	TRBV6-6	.	TGTGCCAGCAGTCGGGACATCTACGAGCAGTACTTC	CASSRDIYEQYF
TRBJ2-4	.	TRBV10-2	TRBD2	TGCGCCAGCAATGAGGCGGGGGGGGCCAAAAACATTCAGTACTTC	CASNEAGGAKNIQYF
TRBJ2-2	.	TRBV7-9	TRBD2	TGTGCCAGCAACCTCGGGACTAGCGGACCCGGGGAGCTGTTTTTT	CASNLGTSGPGELFF
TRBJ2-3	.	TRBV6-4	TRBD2	TGTGCCAGCAGTGACTCTACTAGCGGGGCTTCAGATACGCAGTATTTT	CASSDSTSGASDTQYF
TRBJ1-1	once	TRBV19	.	TGTGCCAGTAGTATGATGGCAGGGTTCGGTACTGAAGCTTTCTTT	CASSMMAGFGTEAFF
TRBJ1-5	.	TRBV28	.	TGTGCCAGCAGTTTACCCCCAGGGGCAGGGGTTTATCGACAGCCCCAGCATTTT	CASSLPPGAGVYRQPQHF
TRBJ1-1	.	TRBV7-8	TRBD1	TGTGCCAGCAGCTTAGCAGGGGGCCGGACTGAAGCTTTCTTT	CASSLAGGRTEAFF
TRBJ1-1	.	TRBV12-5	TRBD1	TGTGCTAGTGGTTTGGACCTGGGACAGGAACTTCGGGACACTGAAGCTTTCTTT	CASGLDLGQELRDTEAFF
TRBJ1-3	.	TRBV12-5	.	TGTGCTAGTGGTAGCCCACTGTCTGGAAACACCATATATTTT	CASGSPLSGNTIYF
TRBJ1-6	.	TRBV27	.	TGTGCCAGCAATAATTTTGGGGGGGTCGGACTATCACCCCTCCACTTT	CASNNFGGVGLSPLHF
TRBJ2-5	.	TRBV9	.	TGTGCCAGCAGCGTAGCCCAGTCCCAAGAGACCCAGTACTTC	CASSVAQSQETQYF
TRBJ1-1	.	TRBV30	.	TGTGCCCACGATAGGGGAGGAACTGAAGCTTTCTTT	CAHDRGGTEAFF
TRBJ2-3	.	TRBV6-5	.	TGTGCCAGCGGGGCCTTCGAAGATACGCAGTATTTT	CASGAFEDTQYF
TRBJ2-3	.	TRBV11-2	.	TGTGCCAGCAGCTTAAGGTTGTCGGGAGGCACAGATACGCAGTATTTT	CASSLRLSGGTDTQYF
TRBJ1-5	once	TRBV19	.	TGTGCCAGTACGCCAGGGTCGAGCAATCAGCCCCAGCATTTT	CASTPGSSNQPQHF
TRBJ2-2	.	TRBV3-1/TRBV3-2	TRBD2	TGTGCCAGCAGCTCACTAGCGGGTTACACCGGGGAGCTGTTTTTT	CASSSLAGYTGELFF
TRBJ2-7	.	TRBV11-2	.	TGTGCCAGCAGCTTAGTCCCAGTTGGGGGCGCCTACGAGCAGTACTTC	CASSLVPVGGAYEQYF
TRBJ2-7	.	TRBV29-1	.	TGCAGCGTACAAACAGGTCGCGTAAATCTCTACGAGCAGTACTTC	CSVQTGRVNLYEQYF
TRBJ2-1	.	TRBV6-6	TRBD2	TGTGCCAGCGGGACTAGCGGGGGATTCGATGAGCAGTTCTTC	CASGTSGGFDEQFF
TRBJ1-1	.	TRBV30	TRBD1	TGTGCCTGGGCGATTAGGGGGCGAAGAACTGAAGCTTTCTTT	CAWAIRGRRTEAFF
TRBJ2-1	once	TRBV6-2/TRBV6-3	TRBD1	TGTGCCAGCAGTTACTCGGGACAGGAGCAGTTCTTC	CASSYSGQEQFF
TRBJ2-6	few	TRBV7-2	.	TGTGCCAGCAGCTTTCCTCGGAGCTCTGGGGCCAACGTCCTGACTTTC	CASSFPRSSGANVLTF
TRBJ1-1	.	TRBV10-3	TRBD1	TGTGCCATCAGGAGTTCGACAGGGGACACTGAAGCTTTCTTT	CAIRSSTGDTEAFF
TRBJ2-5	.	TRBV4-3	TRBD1	TGCGCCAGCAGCCAAGACAACAGGGGGCCCCAAGAGACCCAGTACTTC	CASSQDNRGPQETQYF
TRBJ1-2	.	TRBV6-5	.	TGTGCCAGCAGTTACTCGATAGACCAGGGCCCGCTATTAAACACCTTC	CASSYSIDQGPLLNTF
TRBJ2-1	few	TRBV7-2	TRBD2	TGTGCCAGCAGCCTATCTAGCGGGGGGGCTAGTGAGCAGTTCTTC	CASSLSSGGASEQFF
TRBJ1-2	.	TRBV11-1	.	TGTGCCAGCAGCTTAGCCGGTAACTATGGCTACACCTTC	CASSLAGNYGYTF
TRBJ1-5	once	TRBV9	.	TGTGCCAGCAGCGTGGGCCCGTGGCAGCCCCAGCATTTT	CASSVGPWQPQHF
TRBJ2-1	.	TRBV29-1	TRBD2	TGCAGCTTCCGACGGGGGGGAGTCAATGAGCAGTTCTTC	CSFRRGGVNEQFF
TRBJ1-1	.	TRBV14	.	TGTGCCAGCAGCCCTCTTCAGGGGCTGGGTAATGACACTGAAGCTTTCTTT	CASSPLQGLGNDTEAFF
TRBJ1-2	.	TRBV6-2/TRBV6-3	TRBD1	TGTGCCAGCAGCGACAGGGTAAACTATGGCTACACCTTC	CASSDRVNYGYTF
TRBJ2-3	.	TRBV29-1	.	TGCAGCGTTGAAGATTGGCCCACAGATACGCAGTATTTT	CSVEDWPTDTQYF
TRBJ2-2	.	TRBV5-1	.	TGCGCCAGCAGCCCCGGACCGGGGGTGAACACCGGGGAGCTGTTTTTT	CASSPGPGVNTGELFF
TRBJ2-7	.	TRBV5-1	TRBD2	TGCGCCAGCAGCCCGGCGACTAGCGGAGGCTACGAGCAGTACTTC	CASSPATSGGYEQYF
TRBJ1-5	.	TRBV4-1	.	TGCGCCAGCAGCCAAGATCTACAGATCCATCAGCCCCAGCATTTT	CASSQDLQIHQPQHF
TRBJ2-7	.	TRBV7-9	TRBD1	TGTGCCAGCAGCGCTGACTGGACCGGGACAGGGGCCTACGAGCAGTACTTC	CASSADWTGTGAYEQYF
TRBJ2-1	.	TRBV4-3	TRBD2	TGCGCCAGCAGCCGGGAAGCTAGCGGCTCCTACAATGAGCAGTTCTTC	CASSREASGSYNEQFF
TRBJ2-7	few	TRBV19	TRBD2	TGTGCCAGCAAAGGACTAGCGGGAGTAAGTCACGAGCAGTACTTC	CASKGLAGVSHEQYF
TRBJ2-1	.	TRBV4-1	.	TGCGCCAGCAGCCAAGTGGGGACTCCATTTTTCGATGAGCAGTTCTTC	CASSQVGTPFFDEQFF
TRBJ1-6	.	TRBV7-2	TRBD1	TGTGCCAGCAGCTCCGGACAGGGGGATTCACCCCTCCACTTT	CASSSGQGDSPLHF